This T cell receptor (beta chain) was documented in a study of shared clonotypes between healthy human individuals. Only a few counts were recorded for this clone. Libraries were prepared by immunoSEQ multiplex PCR; TCRdb keeps only in-frame clonotypes and omits some of them. Among about 1 million clones listed, about 74% were seen once. The CDR3 runs to 16 residues. The sample comprised memory CD4+ T cells sorted from blood. The subset was: CD45RA-negative fraction. The origin of this receptor is a man between 18 and 35 years old in good health. This chain links TRBV21-1 with TRBJ2-1; the listed D gene, TRBD1, was not tested against the DNA. TRBV21-1 is designated a pseudogene. As DNA, the CDR3 is TGTGCCAGCAGCAAATTGGGACAGTCACTAGGCCATGAGCAGTTCTTC. This codes for CASSKLGQSLGHEQFF.